This T cell receptor (beta chain) derives from a study of metastatic and nonmetastatic thyroid tumors. General study findings and limits: Reports indicated that malignant thyroid tumors showed significantly higher TCR beta diversity than benign nodules did, in blood and tumor.

In the original analysis: Variation in CDR3 across clinicopathological groups served as the basis for constructing a distant-metastasis classifier in papillary thyroid cancer. TCRdb re-called clones via MiXCR from the PCR reads. TCRdb, not the authors, supplied the V and J calls. The table lists about 19,000 clones, about 35% of them singletons, with around 25% in the top ten. Not a single patient had been given any form of treatment at any point before undergoing thyroid surgery. This clone was observed a few times. Its matching antigen is unknown. One end of the junction fails to match germline, which may point to a read error. The CDR3 extends over 14 amino acids. Per germline, CDR1 SNHLY and CDR2 FYNNEI.

Material for sequencing was tumor tissue. The chain couples TRBV2 to TRBJ1-2; D perhaps matches TRBD1 (5 bases). The source is a female donor with papillary thyroid cancer or a benign thyroid nodule (not recorded which). Some clones in this sample may be carry-over from other donors' samples. The CDR3 here is CAGSERDGGYGYTF. The CDR3 DNA reads as TGTGCCGGCAGTGAACGGGACGGGGGATATGGCTACACCTTC.